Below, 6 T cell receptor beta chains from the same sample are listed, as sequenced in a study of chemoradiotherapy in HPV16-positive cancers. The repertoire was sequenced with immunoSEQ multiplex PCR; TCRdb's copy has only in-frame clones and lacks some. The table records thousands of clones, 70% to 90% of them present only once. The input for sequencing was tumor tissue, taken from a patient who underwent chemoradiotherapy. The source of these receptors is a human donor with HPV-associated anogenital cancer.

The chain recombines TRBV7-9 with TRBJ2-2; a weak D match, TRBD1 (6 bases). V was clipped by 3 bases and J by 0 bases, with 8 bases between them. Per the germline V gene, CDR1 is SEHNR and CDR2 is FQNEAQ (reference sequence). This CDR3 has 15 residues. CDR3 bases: TGTGCCAGCAGCTTTCGGACAGCGAACACCGGGGAGCTGTTTTTT. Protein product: CASSFRTANTGELFF.

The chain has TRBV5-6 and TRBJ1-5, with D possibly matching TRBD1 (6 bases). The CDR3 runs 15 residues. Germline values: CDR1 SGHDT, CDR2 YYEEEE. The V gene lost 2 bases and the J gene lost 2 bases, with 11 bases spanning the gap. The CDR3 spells CASSFAAGGNQPQHF. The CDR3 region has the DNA TGTGCCAGCAGCTTTGCGGCAGGGGGCAATCAGCCCCAGCATTTT. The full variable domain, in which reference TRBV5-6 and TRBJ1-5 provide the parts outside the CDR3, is DAGVTQSPTHLIKTRGQQVTLRCSPKSGHDTVSWYQQALGQGPQFIFQYYEEEERQRGNFPDRFSGHQFPNYSSELNVNALLLGDSALYLCASSFAAGGNQPQHFGDGTRLSIL.

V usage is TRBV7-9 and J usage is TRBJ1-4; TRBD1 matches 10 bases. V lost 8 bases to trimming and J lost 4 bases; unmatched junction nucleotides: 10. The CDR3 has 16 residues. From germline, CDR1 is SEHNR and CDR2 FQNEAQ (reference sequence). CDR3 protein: CASGGDRGTYNEKLFF. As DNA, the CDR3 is TGTGCCAGCGGGGGGGACAGGGGAACTTATAATGAAAAACTGTTTTTT.

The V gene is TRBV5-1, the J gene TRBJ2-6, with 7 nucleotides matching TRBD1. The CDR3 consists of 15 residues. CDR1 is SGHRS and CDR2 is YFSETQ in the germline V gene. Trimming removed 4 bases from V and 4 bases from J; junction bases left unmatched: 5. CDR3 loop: CASSLTGYGANVLTF. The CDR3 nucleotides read TGCGCCAGCAGCCTGACAGGGTACGGGGCCAACGTCCTGACTTTC. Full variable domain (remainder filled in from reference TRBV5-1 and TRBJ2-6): KAGVTQTPRYLIKTRGQQVTLSCSPISGHRSVSWYQQTPGQGLQFLFEYFSETQRNKGNFPGRFSGRQFSNSRSEMNVSTLELGDSALYLCASSLTGYGANVLTFGAGSRLTVL.

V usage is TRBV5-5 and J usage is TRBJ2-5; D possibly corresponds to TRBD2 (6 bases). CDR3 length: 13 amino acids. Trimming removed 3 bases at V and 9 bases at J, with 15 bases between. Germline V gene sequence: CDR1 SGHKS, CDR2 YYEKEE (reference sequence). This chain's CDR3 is CASSSERRVAQYF. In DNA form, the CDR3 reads TGTGCCAGCAGCTCCGAACGGAGGGTGGCCCAGTACTTC. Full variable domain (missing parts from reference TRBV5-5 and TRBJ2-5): DAGVTQSPTHLIKTRGQQVTLRCSPISGHKSVSWYQQVLGQGPQFIFQYYEKEERGRGNFPDRFSARQFPNYSSELNVNALLLGDSALYLCASSSERRVAQYFGPGTRLLVL.

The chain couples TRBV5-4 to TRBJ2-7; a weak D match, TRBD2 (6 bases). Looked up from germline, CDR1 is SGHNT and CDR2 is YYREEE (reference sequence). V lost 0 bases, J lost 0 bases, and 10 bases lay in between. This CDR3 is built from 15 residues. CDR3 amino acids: CASSLEGLLSYEQYF. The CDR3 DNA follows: TGTGCCAGCAGCTTGGAGGGACTCCTCTCCTACGAGCAGTACTTC.